One and the same sample provided the 7 T cell receptor beta chains below, sequenced in a study of spatial heterogeneity in lung cancer. As for time point: sample taken at primary tumor resection. Each CDR3 protein is one row after TCRdb ran MiXCR on the 5' RACE reads. The sample contains 25,000 or so distinct CDR3 sequences, about 3.5% of which appear only once. This specimen consisted of PBMCs, obtained at surgery. Source of these receptors: a female donor with early-stage non-small cell lung cancer.

This clonotype has at least ten counts. The J gene is TRBJ2-7, the V gene TRBV4-1; D remains ambiguous. The germline CDR1 and CDR2 sequences are MGHRA and YSYEKL. Trimming stripped 0 bases from V and 3 bases from J, with 15 bases between. CDR3 length equals 16 residues. In DNA, the CDR3 is TGCGCCAGCAGCCAAGATTTCGAACAGATCTACTACGAGCAGTACTTC. Translation: CASSQDFEQIYYEQYF.

This clonotype showed up many times. The chain joins TRBV6-5 to TRBJ2-7; D not resolved. The CDR3 runs 12 residues. Germline CDR1 and CDR2: MNHEY and SVGAGI. The ends were cut back, 8 bases at V and 5 bases at J, with 13 bases in the middle. CDR3 nucleotides: TGTGCCAGCGCGGTGGGTCCGAACGAGCAGTACTTC. It translates to CASAVGPNEQYF.

In this sample, this clonotype turned up many times. DNA of the CDR3: TGTGCCAGCAGCATATCCGGACAGGATGGCTACACCTTC. Translation: CASSISGQDGYTF. The chain recombines TRBV12-3 or TRBV12-4 with TRBJ1-2; 7 bases fit TRBD1. The J segment lost 6 bases and the V segment lost 6 bases, leaving 7 bases of the junction unmatched. The CDR3 has 13 residues.

This clonotype was counted many times. The chain uses TRBV28 and TRBJ1-5; no definite D call. The germline gives CDR1 MDHEN, CDR2 SYDVKM. V lost 2 bases and J 1 base, leaving 12 bases between the germline ends. This CDR3 has 16 amino acids. This CDR3 is CASSLTRRLSNQPQHF. CDR3 DNA: TGTGCCAGCAGTTTAACGCGCAGATTAAGCAATCAGCCCCAGCATTTT.

This clonotype came up many times. The rearrangement joins TRBV12-3 or TRBV12-4 to TRBJ2-7; weak D call: TRBD2 (7 bases). The CDR3 runs 12 residues. V lost 11 bases to trimming and J lost 2 bases, with 13 bases between them. The CDR3 spells CASKGGAYEQYF. The CDR3 bases are TGTGCCTCTAAAGGGGGGGCCTACGAGCAGTACTTC.

The sample holds many counts of this clonotype. The V and J genes are TRBV11-1 and TRBJ2-1, with D possibly TRBD2 on 6 matching bases. The CDR3 runs 13 residues. Trimming took 5 bases from V and 5 from J, leaving 10 bases between them. Germline loops: CDR1 SGHAT, CDR2 FQDESV (reference sequence). This CDR3 reads CASSPGVDNEQFF. CDR3 in DNA: TGTGCCAGCAGCCCGGGGGTGGACAATGAGCAGTTCTTC.

This clonotype was detected only a few times. The chain is built from TRBV4-1 and TRBJ2-1, with 9 nucleotides matching TRBD2. The CDR3 totals 19 residues. CDR1 and CDR2 from the germline V gene are MGHRA and YSYEKL. Trimming removed 5 bases from V and 0 bases from J; junction bases left unmatched: 14. The CDR3 spells CASSYRTSVPPSSYNEQFF. CDR3 nucleotide sequence: TGCGCCAGCAGCTATAGGACTAGCGTCCCACCGAGCTCCTACAATGAGCAGTTCTTC.